What follows are 21 T cell receptor beta chains derived from one specimen sequenced in a study of T cell changes during pregnancy in multiple sclerosis. Libraries were prepared by immunoSEQ multiplex PCR; TCRdb keeps only in-frame clonotypes and omits some of them. The sample has about 60,000 clones, around nine tenths seen once. The source material was peripheral blood, sampled before pregnancy. The source is a female donor with multiple sclerosis, enrolled in a pregnancy study.

J is TRBJ2-4 and V is TRBV15, with a weak D call TRBD2 (6 bases). Trimming shortened V by 5 bases and J by 1 base, and 21 bases separated the two germline ends. Germline CDR1 reads LNHNV; CDR2 reads YYDKDF (reference sequence). The CDR3 has 18 amino acids. The CDR3 sequence is CATSSPSVGGRAKNIQYF. The DNA for the CDR3 is TGTGCCACCAGCTCCCCATCAGTGGGGGGTAGGGCCAAAAACATTCAGTACTTC.

The chain employs TRBV5-1 and TRBJ2-7; no firm D call. The CDR3 length is 13 residues. With 0 bases removed from V and 6 bases from J, the gap between germline ends came to 10 bases. Germline V gene lookup returns CDR1 SGHRS and CDR2 YFSETQ. The DNA for the CDR3 is TGCGCCAGCAGCTTGGAGCAGGTGCGCGAGCAGTACTTC. This gives the protein CASSLEQVREQYF.

The rearrangement links TRBV7-2 to TRBJ1-1; 8 positions match TRBD1. CDR1 and CDR2 from the germline V gene are SGHTA and FQGNSA. V lost 5 bases, J lost 1 base, and 6 bases stayed unmatched. CDR3 size: 15 residues. The CDR3 DNA sequence: TGTGCCAGCAGCAGAGACAGGGGAGGGAACACTGAAGCTTTCTTT. Protein sequence: CASSRDRGGNTEAFF.

J is TRBJ2-5 and V is TRBV5-4, with 10 bases aligning to TRBD2. TRBJ2-7 matches the DNA end more closely, so the J call is doubtful. The CDR3 sequence is 14 residues long. Germline values: CDR1 SGHNT, CDR2 YYREEE (reference sequence). The CDR3 DNA reads TGTGCCAGCAGCGCTAGCGGGGGATCCTACGAGCAGTACTTC. Its translation is CASSASGGSYEQYF.

The chain recombines TRBV7-6 with TRBJ1-5, with TRBD1 matching 10 bases. This CDR3 comprises 15 residues. The germline CDR1 and CDR2 sequences are SGHVS and FNYEAQ. With 7 bases clipped from V and 7 bases from J, the junction kept 10 bases outside the gene matches. The CDR3 DNA reads as TGTGCCAGCACCCCGGGGGGGGACAGGGGCCAGCCCCAGCATTTT. Amino acid sequence: CASTPGGDRGQPQHF.

The rearrangement links TRBV2 to TRBJ2-7; TRBD1 aligns across 9 bases. Looked up from germline, CDR1 is SNHLY and CDR2 is FYNNEI. V lost 2 bases to trimming and J lost 7 bases; unmatched junction nucleotides: 9. The CDR3 has 15 residues. CDR3 in amino acids: CASSELRDRVIEQYF. DNA of the CDR3: TGTGCCAGCAGTGAACTCCGGGACAGGGTAATTGAGCAGTACTTC.

V is TRBV7-2 and J is TRBJ2-7, with D possibly TRBD2 on 5 matching bases. CDR3 length equals 14 residues. Germline CDR1 and CDR2: SGHTA and FQGNSA. V lost 1 base, J lost 3 bases, and 10 bases lay in between. CDR3 sequence: CASSLGPGVYEQYF. The CDR3 DNA sequence: TGTGCCAGCAGCTTAGGACCCGGGGTCTACGAGCAGTACTTC.

In this sample, this clone turned up once. This rearrangement joins TRBV7-2 to TRBJ2-1, with 9 bases that match TRBD2. CDR3 size: 15 residues. J lost 10 bases, V lost 1 base, and 8 bases had no gene match. The germline gives CDR1 SGHTA, CDR2 FQGNSA. For the CDR3, the DNA is TGTGCCAGCAGCTTAGGCTTGGGGCTAGCGGGGGAGCAGTTCTTC. This translates into CASSLGLGLAGEQFF. The full variable domain, its missing parts supplied by reference TRBV7-2 and TRBJ2-1, is GAGVSQSPSNKVTEKGKDVELRCDPISGHTALYWYRQSLGQGLEFLIYFQGNSAPDKSGLPSDRFSAERTGGSVSTLTIQRTQQEDSAVYLCASSLGLGLAGEQFFGPGTRLTVL.

The rearrangement links TRBV27 to TRBJ1-1; no definite D call. The CDR3 runs to 13 residues. V lost 3 bases and J lost 1, with 6 bases in between. Per the germline V gene, CDR1 is MNHEY and CDR2 is SMNVEV (reference sequence). This CDR3 is CASSLWANTEAFF. The CDR3 DNA follows: TGTGCCAGCAGTTTGTGGGCGAACACTGAAGCTTTCTTT.

J is TRBJ1-1 and V is TRBV5-4, with 7 bases that match TRBD1. The CDR3 covers 16 residues. Germline CDR1 SGHNT, CDR2 YYREEE (reference sequence). Trimming removed 8 bases from V and 6 bases from J; junction bases left unmatched: 19. Here the CDR3 reads CASTRGGGRRDAEAFF. The CDR3 DNA sequence: TGTGCCAGTACCCGAGGAGGGGGCCGGAGGGACGCTGAAGCTTTCTTT.

The V gene is TRBV7-2, the J gene TRBJ1-1; D may be TRBD1 (6 bases). V gave up 3 bases and J gave up 0 bases, with 23 bases separating them. This CDR3 contains 19 residues. Germline V gene lookup returns CDR1 SGHTA and CDR2 FQGNSA. This chain's CDR3 is CASSLGETGRSQMNTEAFF. The DNA for the CDR3 is TGTGCCAGCAGCTTGGGAGAGACAGGTCGATCCCAAATGAACACTGAAGCTTTCTTT.

This chain uses TRBV6-5 with TRBJ1-5, with TRBD1 matching 7 bases. The CDR3 has 15 amino acids. The junction had 12 bases not matched to a gene; V was cut back by 6 bases and J by 7 bases. Germline V CDR1 and CDR2: MNHEY, SVGAGI. The CDR3 nucleotides are TGTGCCAGCAGGCAAGGGGGCGGTAGTCCACAGCCCCAGCATTTT. It specifies CASRQGGGSPQPQHF.

The chain employs TRBV10-1 and TRBJ2-2; tentative D call: TRBD2 (5 bases). V was cut by 7 bases and J by 3 bases, with 12 bases left in between. The CDR3 is 14 residues long. Germline CDR1 and CDR2: WNHNN and SYGVQD (reference sequence). As DNA, the CDR3 is TGCGCCAGCATAGGAACAGCGGACACCGGGGAGCTGTTTTTT. It codes for CASIGTADTGELFF.

This sequence joins TRBV6-5 and TRBJ1-6; D remains ambiguous. CDR1 and CDR2 (germline): MNHEY, SVGAGI. The V end was cut by 3 bases, the J end by 8 bases, with 17 bases between. The CDR3 extends over 16 amino acids. The CDR3 region has the DNA TGTGCCAGCAGTTATTCGAGGGAGGCCTTTTATTCACCCCTCCACTTT. Its protein product is CASSYSREAFYSPLHF.

The sample holds one count of this clone. V gene TRBV6-5 combines with J gene TRBJ1-4, with D possibly matching TRBD1 (6 bases). CDR3 length equals 15 residues. Per the germline V gene, CDR1 is MNHEY and CDR2 is SVGAGI. Between the trimmed V and J ends, which lost 7 bases and 5 bases, there was a span of 17 bases. The CDR3 loop is CASTKRQAPNEKLFF. The CDR3 region has the DNA TGTGCCAGCACCAAACGACAGGCACCAAATGAAAAACTGTTTTTT.

V gene TRBV4-3 combines with J gene TRBJ1-3; a weak D match, TRBD1 (5 bases). V lost 5 bases and J 4 bases, leaving 12 bases between the germline ends. CDR1 and CDR2 (germline): LGHNA, YSLEER. This CDR3 region has 14 residues. CDR3 bases: TGCGCCAGCAGCGCGGGGGGTCCCGGAAACACCATATATTTT. As protein: CASSAGGPGNTIYF.

In the case of this clone: A much larger clone lies one base from this, so it may be a read error. J is TRBJ2-1 and V is TRBV9; the match to TRBD2 covers 15 bases. This CDR3 region has 15 residues. The V and J ends lost 3 bases and 7 bases, in that order; junction bases with no gene match: 2. Germline-derived CDR1 and CDR2 are SGDLS and YYNGEE. This CDR3 reads CASSEGLAGGNEQFF. Here the CDR3 DNA reads TGTGCCAGCAGCGAGGGACTAGCGGGGGGAAATGAGCAGTTCTTC.

In DNA, the CDR3 is TGCGCCAGCAGCCGAGGTGGTAGCGGCTCCTACGAGCAGTACTTC. Its translation is CASSRGGSGSYEQYF. The J gene is TRBJ2-7, the V gene TRBV4-3; a possible D gene is TRBD2 (6 bases). Germline lookup yields CDR1 LGHNA and CDR2 YSLEER. The CDR3 is 15 amino acids. V shed 4 bases and J shed 0 bases, with 13 bases lying between them.

This clone was picked up one time. The chain recombines TRBV18 with TRBJ1-6, with a weak D call TRBD1 (5 bases). Trimming pared 3 bases from V and 9 bases from J, leaving 15 bases between. CDR1 and CDR2 (germline): KGHSH, LQKENI. CDR3 length: 15 residues. The CDR3 bases are TGTGCCAGCTCACCGTCCCGCGGGGACTCTTCACCCCTCCACTTT. The encoded protein is CASSPSRGDSSPLHF.

The chain combines TRBV6-5 with TRBJ1-2; D ambiguous. Trimming stripped 6 bases from V and 8 bases from J, with 16 bases between. Looked up from germline, CDR1 is MNHEY and CDR2 is SVGAGI. The CDR3 is 13 residues long. DNA for the CDR3: TGTGCCAGCAGCCGACGAACCTCGGGGGGCTACACCTTC. Translated, it gives CASSRRTSGGYTF.

The genes are TRBV19 and TRBJ1-1; no definite D call. Trimming stripped 8 bases from V and 5 bases from J, with 12 bases between. The CDR3 is 12 residues long. Germline lookup yields CDR1 LNHDA and CDR2 SQIVND (reference sequence). CDR3 bases: TGTGCCAGTTCTGGAGGGAGGACTGAAGCTTTCTTT. Translated, it gives CASSGGRTEAFF.